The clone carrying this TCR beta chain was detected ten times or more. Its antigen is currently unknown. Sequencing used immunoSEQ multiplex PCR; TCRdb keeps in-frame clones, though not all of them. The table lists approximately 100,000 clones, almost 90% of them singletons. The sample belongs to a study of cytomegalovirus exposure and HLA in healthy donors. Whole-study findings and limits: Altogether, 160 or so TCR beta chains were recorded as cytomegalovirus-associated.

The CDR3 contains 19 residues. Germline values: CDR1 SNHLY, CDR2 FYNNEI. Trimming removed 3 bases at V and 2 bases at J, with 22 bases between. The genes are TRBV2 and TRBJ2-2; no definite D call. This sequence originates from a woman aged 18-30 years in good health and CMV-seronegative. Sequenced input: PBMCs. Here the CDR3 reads CASSDSLAISAINTGELFF. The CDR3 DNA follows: TGTGCCAGCAGTGACTCCTTAGCAATTTCGGCAATCAACACCGGGGAGCTGTTTTTT.